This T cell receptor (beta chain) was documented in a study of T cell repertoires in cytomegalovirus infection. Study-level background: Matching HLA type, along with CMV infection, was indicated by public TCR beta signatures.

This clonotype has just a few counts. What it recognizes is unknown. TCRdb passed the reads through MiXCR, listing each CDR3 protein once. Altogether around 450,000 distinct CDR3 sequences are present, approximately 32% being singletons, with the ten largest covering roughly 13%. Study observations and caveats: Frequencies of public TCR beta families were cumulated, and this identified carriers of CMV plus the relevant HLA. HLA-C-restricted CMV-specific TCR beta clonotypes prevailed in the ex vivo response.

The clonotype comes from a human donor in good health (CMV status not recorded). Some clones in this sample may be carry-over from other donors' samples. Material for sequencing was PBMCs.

The CDR3 spells CAISETPPDNEQFF. The CDR3 DNA reads as TGTGCCATCAGTGAGACTCCCCCAGACAATGAGCAGTTCTTC. This chain links TRBV10-3 with TRBJ2-1, with D unclear. CDR3 length equals 14 residues. Germline assignment: CDR1 ENHRY and CDR2 SYGVKD. Trimming pared 2 bases from V and 5 bases from J, leaving 10 bases between.